This is a list of T cell receptor beta chains from one sample in a study of B cell selection in AIRE deficiency. Method: immunoSEQ multiplex PCR; TCRdb's copy keeps in-frame clones and lacks some. The sample lists some 19,000 clones, around 97% occurring once. The sequencing sample was made of conventional CD4+ T cells sorted from PBMCs. Receptor source: a human donor with AIRE deficiency. Each CDR3 is given with its conserved first and last residue. The D gene is left open where the match is weak.

v_gene	j_gene	d_gene	CDR3nt	CDR3aa
TRBV7-8	TRBJ1-2	-	TGTGCCAGCAGCAAACAAGACCACTATGGCTACACCTTC	CASSKQDHYGYTF
TRBV5-1	TRBJ2-7	TRBD2	TGCGCCAGCAGCTTGGGCCTAGCGGACCTCTACGAGCAGTACTTC	CASSLGLADLYEQYF
TRBV7-9	TRBJ2-2	-	TGTGCCAGCGAAAAGATTTTTAACACCGGGGAGCTGTTTTTT	CASEKIFNTGELFF
TRBV14	TRBJ2-2	-	TGTGCCAGGTCGCAGGTCCTAGCTAGCGTTTCGAACACCGGGGAGCTGTTTTTT	CARSQVLASVSNTGELFF
TRBV28	TRBJ1-6	TRBD1	TGTGCCAGCAGTTTTATCCTCGGGACAGATAATTCACCCCTCCACTTT	CASSFILGTDNSPLHF
TRBV7-2	TRBJ2-7	-	TGTGCCAGCAGCCCCCGCCCTTCGCGATCCTACGAGCAGTACTTC	CASSPRPSRSYEQYF
TRBV30	TRBJ1-4	-	TGTGCCTGGGCCCACAGGGTTGGTCCTGAAAAACTGTTTTTT	CAWAHRVGPEKLFF
TRBV10-1	TRBJ2-5	-	TGCGCCAGCAGGGGCAAGTACTTC	CASRGKYF
TRBV4-3	TRBJ2-6	-	TGCGCCAGCAGCCCGCTTCGGGGTTCTTACTCTGGGGCCAACGTCCTGACTTTC	CASSPLRGSYSGANVLTF
TRBV2	TRBJ1-2	-	TGTGCCAGCAGGGGCGACTCACTATGGGGCTACACCTTC	CASRGDSLWGYTF